These 12 T cell receptor beta chains originate from one sample sequenced in a study of T cells in Graves' hyperthyroidism and ophthalmopathy. The CDR3 regions of TCR beta were amplified from RNA transcripts. During a first-round RT-PCR of the TCR CDR3, the HTBI primer set was used. MiXCR, run by TCRdb on the multiplex PCR reads, gives a single entry per CDR3 protein. The data contain hundreds of thousands of distinct CDR3 sequences, nearly 45% of them seen just once; the ten biggest clones take up approximately 7.2%. Sequencing was carried out using peripheral blood or thyroid tissue (not recorded which). These receptors were taken from an adult man with Graves' disease, either hyperthyroidism or ophthalmopathy (not recorded which).

The chain is built from TRBV20-1 and TRBJ2-5, with D uncertain. The V gene's germline CDR1 is DFQATT and CDR2 SNEGSKA (reference sequence). V lost 3 bases and J 4 bases, leaving 6 bases between the germline ends. This CDR3 comprises 11 residues. The CDR3 spells CSASVRETQYF. The CDR3 bases are TGCAGTGCTAGTGTTAGAGAGACCCAGTACTTC.

The chain recombines TRBV9 with TRBJ1-2; D remains ambiguous. CDR3 length equals 12 residues. Trimming pared 3 bases from V and 7 bases from J, leaving 10 bases between. The germline CDR1 and CDR2 sequences are SGDLS and YYNGEE. The DNA for the CDR3 is TGTGCCAGCAGCGGATTCGGGTTTGGCTACACCTTC. Protein: CASSGFGFGYTF. Supplemented by reference TRBV9 and TRBJ1-2, the full variable domain reads DSGVTQTPKHLITATGQRVTLRCSPRSGDLSVYWYQQSLDQGLQFLIQYYNGEERAKGNILERFSAQQFPDLHSELNLSSLELGDSALYFCASSGFGFGYTFGSGTRLTVV.

This clonotype was seen only once. The chain links TRBV18 to TRBJ1-2; 7 bases are shared with TRBD1. V shed 3 bases and J 6 bases; nucleotides not matched to a gene: 7. Germline CDR1 KGHSH, CDR2 LQKENI. The CDR3 has 14 residues. CDR3 sequence reads: CASSPDRQVDGYTF. CDR3 coding DNA: TGTGCCAGCTCACCGGACAGGCAAGTGGATGGCTACACCTTC.

The gene calls are TRBV7-9 and TRBJ1-2, with unresolved D. In germline, CDR1 is SEHNR, CDR2 FQNEAQ (reference sequence). The CDR3 consists of 16 residues. The V gene lost 3 bases and the J gene lost 6 bases, with 20 bases spanning the gap. The CDR3 is CASSLVVSMRGDGYTF. CDR3 in DNA: TGTGCCAGCAGCTTGGTTGTATCCATGCGGGGAGATGGCTACACCTTC.

Regarding this clonotype: At one end the junction does not follow the germline gene, possibly because of a read error. The rearrangement links TRBV7-9 to TRBJ1-6; 7 positions agree with TRBD1. CDR1 and CDR2 from the germline V gene are SEHNR and FQNEAQ (reference sequence). The CDR3 is made up of 15 amino acids. The CDR3 region has the DNA TGTGCCAGCAGCTTACCGGGACAGAATAATCCACCCCTCCACTTT. Translated: CASSLPGQNNPPLHF.

This clonotype was found many times. The V and J genes are TRBV29-1 and TRBJ2-7; 8 bases are shared with TRBD1. Germline V gives CDR1 SQVTM, CDR2 ANQGSEA. V lost 6 bases, J lost 6 bases, and 7 bases stayed unmatched. CDR3 size: 12 residues. The DNA for the CDR3 is TGCAGCGTCGGACAGGGAGTAGGCGAGCAGTACTTC. As protein: CSVGQGVGEQYF.

This clonotype was observed a handful of times. The CDR3 spells CASRQGQGSNYGYTF. Here the CDR3 DNA reads TGTGCCAGCAGACAGGGACAGGGTTCCAACTATGGCTACACCTTC. The gene calls are TRBV7-2 and TRBJ1-2; 9 bases line up with TRBD1. The CDR3 runs 15 residues. The germline V gene has CDR1 SGHTA and CDR2 FQGNSA. With V trimmed by 6 bases and J by 2 bases, 7 bases remained unmatched.

The rearrangement links TRBV7-3 to TRBJ2-2; 12 nucleotides line up with TRBD2. With V trimmed by 6 bases and J by 1 base, 6 bases remained unmatched. The CDR3 sequence is 17 residues long. The V gene's germline CDR1 is SGHTA and CDR2 FQGTGA. Written as DNA, the CDR3 is TGTGCCAGCAGGAAAGGACTAGCGGGACTGAACACCGGGGAGCTGTTTTTT. Residues: CASRKGLAGLNTGELFF.

The chain employs TRBV6-1 and TRBJ2-7, with TRBD2 matching 11 bases. The J segment lost 2 bases and the V segment lost 8 bases, leaving 17 bases of the junction unmatched. The CDR3 loop spans 18 amino acids. From germline, CDR1 is MNHNS and CDR2 SASEGT. Here the CDR3 DNA reads TGTGCCAGCCGCGCGACCGGGACTAGCGGCCCCGGGGCCTACGAGCAGTACTTC. Its translation is CASRATGTSGPGAYEQYF.

As for this clonotype: Here the CDR3 omits its conserved ending phenylalanine or tryptophan, so a read error is the likely source. The J gene is TRBJ2-5, the V gene TRBV15, with 7 nucleotides matching TRBD2. V lost 3 bases and J lost 7; bases outside the gene matches: 5. The length of the CDR3 is 13 residues. CDR1 LNHNV and CDR2 YYDKDF come from the germline V gene (reference sequence). The CDR3 sequence is CATSRVGGGTQYL. The CDR3 nucleotides are TGTGCCACCAGCAGGGTGGGGGGGGGGACCCAGTACCTC.

Details on this clonotype: Given a much more abundant clone one base away, this may be a read error. It is unclear where the CDR3 begins or ends on the DNA, so no DNA is shown, and the CDR3 is as TCRdb lists it. This chain joins TRBV29-1 and TRBJ1-2; TRBD1, the table's D call, lacks a check against the DNA. Inclusive of both ends, the CDR3 amounts to 14 amino acids. CDR1 is SQVTM, CDR2 ANQGSEA, per germline. CDR3 sequence reads: CSVLQGAKGYGCTF.

The chain combines TRBV20-1 with TRBJ1-1, with a possible D match to TRBD1 (6 bases). This CDR3 region has 14 residues. Germline assignment: CDR1 DFQATT and CDR2 SNEGSKA (reference sequence). Trimming cost V 0 bases and J 0 bases, with 8 bases left between them. DNA of the CDR3: TGCAGTGCTAGAGAGGGGGCTCTGAACACTGAAGCTTTCTTT. It codes for CSAREGALNTEAFF.